Sequencing of this T cell receptor (beta chain) was carried out in a study of cytomegalovirus exposure and HLA in healthy donors. Study background: Falling in the Caucasian-associated ancestry cluster were approximately 84% of under 500 genotyped donors. Findings and limits, study-wide: An observed cluster of highly shared sequence variants was recorded as a likely sequencing artifact. In a later analysis, donors in an Asian-associated ancestry cluster reportedly had fewer N-insertions in productive TCRs than the cohort mean.

Both 60 Vbeta primers and 13 Jbeta primers went into the PCR. In the study's own analysis: The count from a later analysis was 79 million or so unique TCR beta chains, 9.5 million to 11 million of them shared. Libraries were prepared by immunoSEQ multiplex PCR; TCRdb keeps only in-frame clonotypes and omits some of them. That table furnishes V, J and clone size, whereas the DNA furnished D and trimming. The table records 210,000 or so clones, around 83% of them present only once. Regarding this clone: What it recognizes is unknown.

The specimen sequenced was PBMCs. The TCR sequence derives from a girl aged 5-17 years in good health and CMV-seronegative.

This CDR3 reads CASSVAGAGGPLYTQYF. CDR3 nucleotide sequence: TGTGCCAGCAGCGTAGCTGGAGCGGGAGGTCCTCTATATACGCAGTATTTT. This rearrangement joins TRBV9 to TRBJ2-3, with 9 nucleotides matching TRBD2. The germline CDR1 and CDR2 sequences are SGDLS and YYNGEE. The CDR3 extends over 17 amino acids. The trim removed 0 bases at V and 7 bases at J, leaving 12 bases unmatched. Using reference TRBV9 and TRBJ2-3 for the parts outside the CDR3, the full variable domain is DSGVTQTPKHLITATGQRVTLRCSPRSGDLSVYWYQQSLDQGLQFLIQYYNGEERAKGNILERFSAQQFPDLHSELNLSSLELGDSALYFCASSVAGAGGPLYTQYFGPGTRLTVL.